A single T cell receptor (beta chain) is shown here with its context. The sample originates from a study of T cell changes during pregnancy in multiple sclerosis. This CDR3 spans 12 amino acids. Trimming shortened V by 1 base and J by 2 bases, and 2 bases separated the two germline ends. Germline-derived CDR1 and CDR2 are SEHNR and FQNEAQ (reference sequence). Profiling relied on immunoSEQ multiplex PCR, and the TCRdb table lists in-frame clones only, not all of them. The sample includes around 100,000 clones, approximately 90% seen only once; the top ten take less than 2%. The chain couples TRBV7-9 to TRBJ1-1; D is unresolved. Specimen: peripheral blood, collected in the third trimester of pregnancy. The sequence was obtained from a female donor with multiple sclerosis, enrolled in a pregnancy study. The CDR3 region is CASSLVNTEAFF. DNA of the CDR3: TGTGCCAGCAGCTTAGTAAACACTGAAGCTTTCTTT.